The clone carrying this T cell receptor beta chain was seen just once. The data are from a study of blood T cell repertoires in COVID-19. While infection was still active, Seattle patients were enrolled and then followed longitudinally. Measured with immunoSEQ multiplex PCR; TCRdb has only the in-frame clones, and not every one. The sample yields approximately 69,000 clones, approximately 80% seen once. The trim removed 4 bases at V and 9 bases at J, leaving 8 bases unmatched. The CDR3 length is 15 residues. The germline V gene encodes CDR1 KGHDR and CDR2 SFDVKD. The receptor was derived from a middle-aged man with COVID-19, enrolled during active disease. Sequencing was performed on peripheral blood. The chain has TRBV24-1 and TRBJ2-1; 10 positions agree with TRBD1. CDR3 region: CATSDAGQGSGEQFF. CDR3 nucleotides: TGTGCCACCAGTGACGCGGGACAGGGGAGTGGTGAGCAGTTCTTC.